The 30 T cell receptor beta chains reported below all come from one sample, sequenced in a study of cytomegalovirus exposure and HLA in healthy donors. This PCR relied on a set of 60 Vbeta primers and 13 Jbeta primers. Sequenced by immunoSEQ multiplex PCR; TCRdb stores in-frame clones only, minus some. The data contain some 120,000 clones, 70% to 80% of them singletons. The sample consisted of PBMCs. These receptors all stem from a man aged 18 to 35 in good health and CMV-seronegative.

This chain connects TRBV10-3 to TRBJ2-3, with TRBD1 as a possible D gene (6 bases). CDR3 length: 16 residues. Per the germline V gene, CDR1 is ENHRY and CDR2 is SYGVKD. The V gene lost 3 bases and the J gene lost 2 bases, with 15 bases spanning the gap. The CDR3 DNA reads TGTGCCATCAGTGACCCCAGCAGGGGACACACAGATACGCAGTATTTT. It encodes CAISDPSRGHTDTQYF.

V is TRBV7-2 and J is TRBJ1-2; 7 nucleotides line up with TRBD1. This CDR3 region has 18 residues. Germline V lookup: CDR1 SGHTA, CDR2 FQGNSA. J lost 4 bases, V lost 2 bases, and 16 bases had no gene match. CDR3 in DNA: TGTGCCAGCAGCTTATTCGGAGGGGGCGCGGGACAGACCTATGGCTACACCTTC. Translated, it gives CASSLFGGGAGQTYGYTF.

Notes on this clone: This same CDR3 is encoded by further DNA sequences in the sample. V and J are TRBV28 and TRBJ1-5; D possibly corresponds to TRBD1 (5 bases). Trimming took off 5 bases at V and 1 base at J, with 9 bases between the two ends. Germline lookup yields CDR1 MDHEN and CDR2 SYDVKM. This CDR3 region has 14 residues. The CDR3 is CASSGGGSNQPQHF. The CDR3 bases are TGTGCCAGCAGTGGGGGGGGGAGCAATCAGCCCCAGCATTTT.

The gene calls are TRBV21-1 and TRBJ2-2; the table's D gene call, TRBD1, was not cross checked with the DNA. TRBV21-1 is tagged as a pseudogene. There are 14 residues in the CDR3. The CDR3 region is CASPVRGYTGELFF. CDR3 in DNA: TGTGCCAGCCCGGTTAGGGGGTACACCGGGGAGCTGTTTTTT.

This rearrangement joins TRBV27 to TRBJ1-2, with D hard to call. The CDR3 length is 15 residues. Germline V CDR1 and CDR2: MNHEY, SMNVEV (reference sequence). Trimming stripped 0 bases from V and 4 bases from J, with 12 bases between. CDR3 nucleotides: TGTGCCAGCAGTTTATCCGGCAAGACTTTCTATGGCTACACCTTC. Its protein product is CASSLSGKTFYGYTF.

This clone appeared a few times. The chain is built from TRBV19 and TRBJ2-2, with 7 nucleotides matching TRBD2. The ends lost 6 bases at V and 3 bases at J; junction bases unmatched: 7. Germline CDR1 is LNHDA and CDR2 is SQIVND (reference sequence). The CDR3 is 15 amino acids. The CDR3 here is CASRIRGRDTGELFF. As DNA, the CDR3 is TGTGCCAGTAGGATAAGAGGGAGGGACACCGGGGAGCTGTTTTTT.

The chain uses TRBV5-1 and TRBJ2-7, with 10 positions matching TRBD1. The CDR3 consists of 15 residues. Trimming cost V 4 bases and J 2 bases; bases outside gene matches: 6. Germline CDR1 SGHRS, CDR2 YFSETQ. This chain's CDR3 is CASSEGQGYAYEQYF. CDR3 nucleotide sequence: TGCGCCAGCAGCGAGGGACAGGGGTATGCCTACGAGCAGTACTTC.

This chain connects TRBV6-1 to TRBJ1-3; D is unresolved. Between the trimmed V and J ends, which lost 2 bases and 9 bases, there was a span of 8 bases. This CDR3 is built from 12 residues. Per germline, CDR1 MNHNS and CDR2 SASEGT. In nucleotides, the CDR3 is TGTGCCAGCAGTGAACTTTCCTCCACCATATATTTT. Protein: CASSELSSTIYF.

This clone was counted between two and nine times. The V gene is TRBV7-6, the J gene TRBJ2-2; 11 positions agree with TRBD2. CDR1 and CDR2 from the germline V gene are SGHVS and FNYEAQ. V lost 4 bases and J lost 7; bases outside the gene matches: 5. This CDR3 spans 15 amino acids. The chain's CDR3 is CASSSFSGRDGELFF. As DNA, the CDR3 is TGTGCCAGCAGCTCCTTTAGCGGGAGGGACGGGGAGCTGTTTTTT.

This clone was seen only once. The CDR3 bases are TGCGCCAGCAGCTTGGCTTCTAACTACGAGCAGTACTTC. This gives the protein CASSLASNYEQYF. This chain connects TRBV5-1 to TRBJ2-7; D call uncertain. CDR3 length: 13 amino acids. The germline V gene encodes CDR1 SGHRS and CDR2 YFSETQ. V shed 0 bases and J shed 3 bases, with 7 bases lying between them.

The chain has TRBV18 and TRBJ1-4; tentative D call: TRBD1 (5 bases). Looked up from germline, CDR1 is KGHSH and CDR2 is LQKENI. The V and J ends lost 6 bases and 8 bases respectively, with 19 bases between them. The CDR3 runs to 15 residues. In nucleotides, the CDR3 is TGTGCCAGCTCCCACGAAGGACAAATCCACGAAAAACTGTTTTTT. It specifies CASSHEGQIHEKLFF.

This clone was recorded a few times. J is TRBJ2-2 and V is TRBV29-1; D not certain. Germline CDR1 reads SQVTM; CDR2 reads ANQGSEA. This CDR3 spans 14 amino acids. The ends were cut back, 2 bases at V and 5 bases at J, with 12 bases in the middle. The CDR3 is CSVESGIRTGELFF. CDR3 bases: TGCAGCGTTGAATCAGGAATCAGGACCGGGGAGCTGTTTTTT.

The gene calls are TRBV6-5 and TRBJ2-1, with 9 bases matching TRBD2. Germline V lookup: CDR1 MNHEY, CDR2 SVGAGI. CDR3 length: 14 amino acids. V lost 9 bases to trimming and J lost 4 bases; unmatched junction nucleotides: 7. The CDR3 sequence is CASGSSGAYNEQFF. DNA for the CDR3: TGTGCCAGTGGTTCTAGCGGGGCATACAATGAGCAGTTCTTC.

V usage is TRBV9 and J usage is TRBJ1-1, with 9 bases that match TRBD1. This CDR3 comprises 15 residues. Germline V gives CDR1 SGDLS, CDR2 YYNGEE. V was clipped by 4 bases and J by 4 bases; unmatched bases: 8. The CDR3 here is CASSPRTGASTEAFF. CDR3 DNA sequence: TGTGCCAGCAGCCCGAGGACAGGGGCAAGCACTGAAGCTTTCTTT.

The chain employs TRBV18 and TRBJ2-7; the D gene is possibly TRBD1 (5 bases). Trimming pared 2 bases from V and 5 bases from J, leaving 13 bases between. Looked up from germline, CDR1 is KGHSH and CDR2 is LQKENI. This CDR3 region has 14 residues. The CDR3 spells CASSPYPGKDEQYF. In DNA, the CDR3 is TGTGCCAGCTCACCATATCCAGGGAAGGACGAGCAGTACTTC. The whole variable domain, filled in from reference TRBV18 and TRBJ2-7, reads NAGVMQNPRHLVRRRGQEARLRCSPMKGHSHVYWYRQLPEEGLKFMVYLQKENIIDESGMPKERFSAEFPKEGPSILRIQQVVRGDSAAYFCASSPYPGKDEQYFGPGTRLTVT.

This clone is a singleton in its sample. The CDR3 DNA reads as TGTGCCAGCAGGGACAGGTCCTACGAGCAGTACGTC. It yields the protein CASRDRSYEQYV. The J gene is TRBJ2-7, the V gene TRBV6-5; 7 positions agree with TRBD1. This CDR3 comprises 12 residues. The ends lost 6 bases at V and 1 base at J; junction bases unmatched: 0. The germline CDR1 and CDR2 sequences are MNHEY and SVGAGI.

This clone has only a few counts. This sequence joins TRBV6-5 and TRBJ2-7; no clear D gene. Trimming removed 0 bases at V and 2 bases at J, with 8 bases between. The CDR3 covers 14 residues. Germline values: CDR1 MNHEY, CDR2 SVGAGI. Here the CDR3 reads CASSYSTLTYEQYF. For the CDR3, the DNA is TGTGCCAGCAGTTACTCTACACTAACCTACGAGCAGTACTTC.

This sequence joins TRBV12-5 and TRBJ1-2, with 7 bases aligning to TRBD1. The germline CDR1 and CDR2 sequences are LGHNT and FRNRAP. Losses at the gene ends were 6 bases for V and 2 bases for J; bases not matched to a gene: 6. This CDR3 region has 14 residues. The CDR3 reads CASGRLDRNYGYTF. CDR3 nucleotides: TGTGCTAGTGGCCGATTGGACAGGAACTATGGCTACACCTTC.

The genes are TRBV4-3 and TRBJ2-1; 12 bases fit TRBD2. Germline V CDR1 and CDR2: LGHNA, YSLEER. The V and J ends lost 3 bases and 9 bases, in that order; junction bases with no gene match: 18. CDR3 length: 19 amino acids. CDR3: CASSQGPVLTSGRRGEQFF. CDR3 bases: TGCGCCAGCAGCCAGGGACCCGTATTGACTAGCGGGAGAAGGGGTGAGCAGTTCTTC.

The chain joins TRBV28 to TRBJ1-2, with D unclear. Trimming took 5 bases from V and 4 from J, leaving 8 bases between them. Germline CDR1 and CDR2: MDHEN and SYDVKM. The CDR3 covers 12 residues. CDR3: CASSPLSYGYTF. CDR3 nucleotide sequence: TGTGCCAGCAGTCCATTGAGCTATGGCTACACCTTC.

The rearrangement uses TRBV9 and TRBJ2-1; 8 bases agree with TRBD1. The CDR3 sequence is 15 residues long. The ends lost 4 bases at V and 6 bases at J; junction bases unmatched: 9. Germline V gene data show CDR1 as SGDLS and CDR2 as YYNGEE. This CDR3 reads CASSPRTGFRNEQFF. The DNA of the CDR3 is TGTGCCAGCAGCCCCCGGACAGGGTTTCGCAATGAGCAGTTCTTC.

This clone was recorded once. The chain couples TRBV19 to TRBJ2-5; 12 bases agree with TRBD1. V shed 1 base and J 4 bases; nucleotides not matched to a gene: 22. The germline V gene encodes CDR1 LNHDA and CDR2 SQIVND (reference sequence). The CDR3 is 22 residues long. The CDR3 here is CASSIVGTGGAGVGVRRETQYF. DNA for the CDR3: TGTGCCAGTAGTATAGTTGGGACAGGGGGCGCGGGCGTCGGGGTTAGGAGAGAGACCCAGTACTTC.

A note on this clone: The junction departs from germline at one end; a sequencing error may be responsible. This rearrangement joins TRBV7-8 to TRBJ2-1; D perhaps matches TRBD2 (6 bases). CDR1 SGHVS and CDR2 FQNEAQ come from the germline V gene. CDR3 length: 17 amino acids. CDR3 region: CASSLVHAGSSHNEQFF. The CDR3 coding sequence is TGTGCCAGCAGCTTAGTTCACGCGGGGAGCTCCCACAATGAGCAGTTCTTC.

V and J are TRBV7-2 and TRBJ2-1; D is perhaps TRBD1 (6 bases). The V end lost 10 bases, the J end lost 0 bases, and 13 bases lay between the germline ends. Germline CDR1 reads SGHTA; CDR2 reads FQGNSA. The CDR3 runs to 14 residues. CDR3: CANQGIYSYNEQFF. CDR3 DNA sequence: TGTGCCAACCAGGGGATATACTCCTACAATGAGCAGTTCTTC.

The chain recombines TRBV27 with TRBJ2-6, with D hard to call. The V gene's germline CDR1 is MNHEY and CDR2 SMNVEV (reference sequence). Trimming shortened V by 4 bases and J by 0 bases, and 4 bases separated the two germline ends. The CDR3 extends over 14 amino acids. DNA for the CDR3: TGTGCCAGCAGTTCGGGCTCTGGGGCCAACGTCCTGACTTTC. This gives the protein CASSSGSGANVLTF.

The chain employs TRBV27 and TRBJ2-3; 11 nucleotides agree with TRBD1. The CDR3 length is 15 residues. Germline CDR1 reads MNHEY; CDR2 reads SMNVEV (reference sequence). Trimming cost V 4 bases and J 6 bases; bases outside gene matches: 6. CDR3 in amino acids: CASSYGQGASDTQYF. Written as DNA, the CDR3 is TGTGCCAGCAGTTACGGACAGGGGGCTTCGGATACGCAGTATTTT.

Written as DNA, the CDR3 is TGTGCCAGCAGTGAAGAAGATTACAGGGGAGGAGAGACCCAGTACTTC. Translation: CASSEEDYRGGETQYF. The chain recombines TRBV6-1 with TRBJ2-5, with TRBD1 as a possible D gene (7 bases). The CDR3 extends over 16 amino acids. CDR1 and CDR2 (germline): MNHNS, SASEGT. The V end lost 1 base, the J end lost 4 bases, and 16 bases lay between the germline ends.

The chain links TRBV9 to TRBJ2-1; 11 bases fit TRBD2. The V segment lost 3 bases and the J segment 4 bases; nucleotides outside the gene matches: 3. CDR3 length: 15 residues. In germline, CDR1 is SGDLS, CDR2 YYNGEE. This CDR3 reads CASSGLAGGYNEQFF. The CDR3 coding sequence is TGTGCCAGCAGCGGCCTAGCGGGAGGTTACAATGAGCAGTTCTTC.

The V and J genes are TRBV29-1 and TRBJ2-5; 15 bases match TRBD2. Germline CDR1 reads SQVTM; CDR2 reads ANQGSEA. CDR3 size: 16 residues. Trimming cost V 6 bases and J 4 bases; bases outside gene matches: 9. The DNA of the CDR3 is TGCAGCGTCTCCAGGACTAGCGGGAGGGCGGCAGAGACCCAGTACTTC. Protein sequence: CSVSRTSGRAAETQYF.

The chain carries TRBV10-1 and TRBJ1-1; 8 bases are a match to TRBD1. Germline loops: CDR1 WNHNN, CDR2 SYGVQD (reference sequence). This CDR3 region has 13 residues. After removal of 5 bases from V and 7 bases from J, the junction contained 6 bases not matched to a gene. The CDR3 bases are TGCGCCAGCAGTCAGGGGGCGGCAGGTGAAGCTTTCTTT. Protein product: CASSQGAAGEAFF.